The present entry profiles one T cell receptor (beta chain) with its context. As processed by the authors: Using reference gene primer amplification, nucleated cell counts were estimated. Assay: immunoSEQ multiplex PCR; the TCRdb copy retains only in-frame clones and omits some. V, J and clone size were drawn from that table, and D and trimming were deduced from the DNA. The table includes roughly 99,000 clones, 75% to 85% detected once. Germline-derived CDR1 and CDR2 are GTSNPN and SVGIG (reference sequence). This CDR3 has 12 residues. The V gene lost 4 bases and the J gene lost 3 bases, with 9 bases spanning the gap. The data stem from a study of blood T cell repertoires in COVID-19. The wider study: COVID-19 samples, acute and convalescent, were from the United States, Italy and Spain. T cells, B-cell-depleted T cells, or PBMCs provided the cDNA or gDNA that served as material.

The genes are TRBV30 and TRBJ1-1, with D unresolved. This sequence originates from a woman of 80 years or more with active or convalescent COVID-19. Sample: peripheral blood. This chain's CDR3 is CAWNPGYTEAFF. In DNA form, the CDR3 reads TGTGCCTGGAACCCGGGGTACACTGAAGCTTTCTTT.